The TCR beta chain under discussion was sequenced for a study of OX40 agonist ivuxolimab in advanced cancers. As for the study in general: Patients were treated with ivuxolimab, an agonistic anti-OX40 (CD134) antibody. Intravenous ivuxolimab was administered to patients every 2 weeks at 0.01 to 10 mg/kg.

Study conclusions and caveats: There were, on average, more expanded clones in CD8+ T cells than in CD4+.

As to this clone: What it binds is unknown.

V dropped 8 bases and J dropped 6; count of bases not matched to a gene: 4. Germline CDR1 reads LNHNV; CDR2 reads YYDKDF (reference sequence). CDR3 length equals 13 residues. Libraries were prepared by immunoSEQ multiplex PCR; TCRdb keeps only in-frame clonotypes and omits some of them. The table lists about 13,000 clones, around 82% of them singletons, with roughly a fifth in the top ten. Sample: CD4+ or CD8+ T cells sorted from blood, taken in a trial of the OX40 agonist ivuxolimab. The chain has TRBV15 and TRBJ2-1, with 10 bases aligning to TRBD2. The receptor's source is an adult with an advanced solid tumor such as melanoma, head and neck, liver or kidney cancer. The CDR3 DNA reads as TGTGCCACCGGGCGACTAGCGGGCAATGAGCAGTTCTTC. Translating gives CATGRLAGNEQFF.